Below, one TCR beta chain is given with its context. What it binds is unknown. The entry originates in a study of response to subunit inactivated influenza vaccine. This CDR3 contains 18 residues. The V and J ends lost 0 bases and 5 bases, in that order; junction bases with no gene match: 11. Germline values: CDR1 LGHNA, CDR2 YSLEER. Each CDR3 protein gets one entry after TCRdb re-called the RT-PCR reads with MiXCR. The repertoire consists of under 200,000 distinct CDR3 sequences, with about 11% occurring once and the leading ten covering 9.5% to 15%. Findings and limits, study-wide: Researchers suggested that each seasonal influenza vaccination recruits few new T cells.

The sequencing here drew on non-naive T cells sorted from PBMCs, taken more than 35 days after vaccination. The TCR originated in a man aged 50 to 60 who received an inactivated influenza vaccine. The chain couples TRBV4-3 to TRBJ2-2, with 8 bases lining up with TRBD1. The CDR3 loop is CASSQESHGQGRTGELFF. The CDR3 DNA reads TGCGCCAGCAGCCAAGAAAGTCACGGACAGGGAAGGACCGGGGAGCTGTTTTTT.